This TCR beta chain was obtained from a study of T cell clonality in common variable immunodeficiency. J gave up 7 bases and V 4 bases, and 6 bases lay outside the gene matches. Germline loops: CDR1 SGHKS, CDR2 YYEKEE (reference sequence). The CDR3 contains 13 residues. The assay was immunoSEQ multiplex PCR, and TCRdb's table has in-frame clones only and misses some. The sample is made up of fewer than 75,000 clones, none counted only once. Study findings and constraints: Reportedly, TCR beta sequences from common variable immunodeficiency showed fewer deletions and N-nucleotide insertions.

Both groups were predominantly of Caucasian heritage. This clone was observed at least ten times. What it binds is not known. Read data end 3 residues before the CDR3 end; the end is taken from the germline J gene. This clonotype was sampled from a person aged 18 to 75 in good health. The specimen was peripheral blood mononuclear cells. This rearrangement joins TRBV5-5 to TRBJ1-2; TRBD1 aligns across 8 bases. The CDR3 bases that were read are TGTGCCAGCAGCCCGGACAGGGCCGGTGGC. Protein: CASSPDRAGG. The whole CDR3 region reads CASSPDRAGGYTF.